This entry lists 5 T cell receptor beta chains sequenced from one sample in a study of blood T cell repertoires in COVID-19. Here immunoSEQ multiplex PCR was the method, and the copy in TCRdb shows in-frame clones only, minus some. The sample shows some 110,000 clones, approximately 87% of them seen only once. The source material was peripheral blood. These receptors originate from a man between 65 and 85 years old who had recovered from COVID-19.

CDR3 sequence (DNA): TGTGCCAGCAGTCTCCCCGGAGGGATGAACACTGAAGCTTTCTTT. This translates into CASSLPGGMNTEAFF. This sequence joins TRBV28 and TRBJ1-1; D unclear. The V gene's germline CDR1 is MDHEN and CDR2 SYDVKM. The CDR3 consists of 15 residues. Trimming took 5 bases from V and 0 from J, leaving 13 bases between them.

J is TRBJ1-1 and V is TRBV19; TRBD1 agrees at 9 bases. CDR1 LNHDA and CDR2 SQIVND come from the germline V gene (reference sequence). With 4 bases clipped from V and 1 base from J, the junction kept 4 bases outside the gene matches. The CDR3 contains 15 residues. Here the CDR3 reads CASSRTGDSNTEAFF. The DNA for the CDR3 is TGTGCCAGTAGTAGGACAGGGGACTCGAACACTGAAGCTTTCTTT.

This chain joins TRBV18 and TRBJ2-7, with D maybe TRBD1 (5 bases). The CDR3 has 13 residues. The germline gives CDR1 KGHSH, CDR2 LQKENI. Between the trimmed V and J ends, which lost 3 bases and 7 bases, there was a span of 13 bases. In nucleotides, the CDR3 is TGTGCCAGCTCACCGGCAGGGAATAGAGAGCAGTACTTC. As protein: CASSPAGNREQYF.

The V call is TRBV10-3, the J call TRBJ2-1, with TRBD2 matching 7 bases. J was trimmed by 6 bases and V by 6 bases; bases with no gene match: 11. The germline CDR1 and CDR2 sequences are ENHRY and SYGVKD. The length of the CDR3 is 15 residues. The DNA of the CDR3 is TGTGCCATCAGCTTCTGGACTAGTATCGGCAATGAGCAGTTCTTC. Protein: CAISFWTSIGNEQFF.

This clone was recorded only once. The chain employs TRBV7-9 and TRBJ1-4, with a possible D match to TRBD1 (6 bases). From germline, CDR1 is SEHNR and CDR2 FQNEAQ (reference sequence). This CDR3 is 16 amino acids long. Trimming took 6 bases from V and 7 from J, leaving 21 bases between them. The CDR3 nucleotides read TGTGCCAGCAGTTCGAGGGTAGGGGGTCCGGGTGAAAAACTGTTTTTT. Residues: CASSSRVGGPGEKLFF.